This T cell receptor (beta chain) stems from a study of blood T cell repertoires in COVID-19 (TCRdb year 2020). Regarding the complete study: Collaborator samples came from the United States, Italy and Spain and covered acute and convalescent phases of COVID-19. The material from the prospective study consisted of cDNA or gDNA derived from T cells, B-cell-depleted T cells, or PBMCs. The dataset comprised deeply sampled blood TCRbeta repertoires from subjects exposed to, actively infected with, or recovered from COVID-19. The repertoires were released in a freely available public database intended as a resource for research on the immune response to SARS-CoV-2. The samples were drawn from the first 160 participants of the ongoing ImmuneRACE study and from 950 to 1,500 subjects provided by 6 global collaborators. Sample metadata almost always included a de-identified subject ID, COVID-19 status, age in years and sex. HLA class I and class II types, where available, came from metadata supplied by the sample provider rather than from assay-based typing. Beyond this particular receptor, the publication reports: The quantity of clinical and demographic metadata differed by source and by participant and was supplied without curation.

As to this clone: Its antigen is not yet known. The record has no base qualities; no much larger clone is one base away.

TCRbeta CDR3 regions were amplified from genomic DNA by means of the immunoSEQ Assay, a bias-controlled multiplex PCR. Regarding the original processing steps: The number of nucleated cells in each sample was estimated from the amplification of reference gene primers within the assay. To quantify the absolute abundance of each unique TCRbeta CDR3 rearrangement, sequence reads were collapsed and filtered. For each sample, productive Simpson clonality was calculated by taking the square root of Simpson's diversity index across productive rearrangements. Entries here come from immuneACCESS through TCRdb and include only in-frame sequences with V and J called. Some clones fail to appear in such tables; in the studies checked, an unresolved V gene covers under half of the shortfall, and the cause of the remainder is unknown. Clone size and the V and J calls come from that table; the DNA yielded D and trimming. The sample table records some 150,000 clones; 70% to 90% of these occur just once. The top ten constitute 8% of the sample.

In Seattle, one collaborating source enrolled patients while the infection was active and tracked those patients longitudinally over the course of disease. Each collaborating institution followed its own protocols to collect whole blood in K2EDTA tubes. For TCRbeta analysis, collaborator samples were shipped as frozen whole blood, as isolated PBMCs, or as DNA extracted from either sample type. CDR1 and CDR2, looked up from the germline V gene, are SGHTA and FQGTGA. The germline V and J ends show losses of 1 base and 6 bases respectively, and no gene match explains 8 bases of the junction. The CDR3 spans 17 residues, from the cysteine through the phenylalanine. Left in the record is the CDR3 DNA by itself, 51 bases read in frame from the first base.

Material for sequencing was peripheral blood. The sequence links TRBV7-3 to TRBJ1-6; a stretch of 8 junction bases matches TRBD1. This receptor was identified in a woman aged 55 to 70 with COVID-19, enrolled during active disease. The CDR3 in this case is CASSLRPQGVSNSPLHF. The DNA reads TGTGCCAGCAGCTTAAGGCCACAGGGGGTATCTAATTCACCCCTCCACTTT.